The 17 T cell receptor beta chains below were found in one sample sequenced in a study of cytomegalovirus exposure and HLA in healthy donors. The PCR ran on 60 Vbeta and 13 Jbeta primers. Repertoires were generated with immunoSEQ multiplex PCR, while TCRdb's copy carries only in-frame clones and drops some. The sample records about 60,000 clones, about 76% being singletons. Sequenced: PBMCs. The receptors stem from a female donor in good health and CMV-seronegative.

This clone was seen more than once but under ten times. The chain is built from TRBV7-9 and TRBJ1-4, with D possibly TRBD1 on 5 matching bases. This CDR3 has 16 amino acids. Trimming cost V 5 bases and J 1 base, with 14 bases left between them. Germline CDR1 and CDR2: SEHNR and FQNEAQ (reference sequence). The CDR3 coding sequence is TGTGCCAGCAGCCCTCCCTGGGGCGGAACTAATGAAAAACTGTTTTTT. It translates to CASSPPWGGTNEKLFF.

This chain connects TRBV6-5 to TRBJ1-2; D not resolved. Between the trimmed V and J ends, which lost 2 bases and 6 bases, there was a span of 13 bases. The CDR3 sequence is 14 residues long. The germline CDR1 and CDR2 sequences are MNHEY and SVGAGI. CDR3 DNA sequence: TGTGCCAGCAGTTACACGCAGGTGGTGCATGGCTACACCTTC. Protein: CASSYTQVVHGYTF.

The chain employs TRBV30 and TRBJ2-1; 8 bases fit TRBD2. The CDR3 spans 16 residues. CDR1 GTSNPN and CDR2 SVGIG come from the germline V gene (reference sequence). Unmatched junction bases numbered 9, after V lost 0 bases and J lost 5 bases. The CDR3 DNA reads TGTGCCTGGAGTGTATCGTGGGGCGGGGGGAACAATGAGCAGTTCTTC. It encodes CAWSVSWGGGNNEQFF.

V usage is TRBV28 and J usage is TRBJ1-3, with 10 bases lining up with TRBD1. Looked up from germline, CDR1 is MDHEN and CDR2 is SYDVKM. This CDR3 has 14 amino acids. The ends lost 4 bases at V and 4 bases at J; junction bases unmatched: 1. In DNA, the CDR3 is TGTGCCAGCAGTTGGACAGGGGGAGGAAACACCATATATTTT. It yields the protein CASSWTGGGNTIYF.

Details on this clone: Other DNA sequences of this sample code for an identical CDR3. The chain combines TRBV2 with TRBJ1-6, with TRBD1 matching over 9 bases. This CDR3 region has 16 residues. Germline V gene lookup returns CDR1 SNHLY and CDR2 FYNNEI. Trimming at V came to 5 bases and at J to 7 bases, leaving 9 bases not matched to a gene. The CDR3 region is CASSRGTGSSNSPLHF. CDR3 sequence (DNA): TGTGCCAGCAGTCGGGGGACAGGGTCTTCGAATTCACCCCTCCACTTT.

The rearrangement links TRBV7-2 to TRBJ2-1; 8 bases agree with TRBD2. Trimming at V came to 4 bases and at J to 6 bases, leaving 11 bases not matched to a gene. Looked up from germline, CDR1 is SGHTA and CDR2 is FQGNSA. CDR3 length: 16 residues. This CDR3 is CASSSKPGLVGNEQFF. The CDR3 bases are TGTGCCAGCAGCTCCAAACCGGGACTAGTCGGCAATGAGCAGTTCTTC. Variable domain in full (rest from reference TRBV7-2 and TRBJ2-1): GAGVSQSPSNKVTEKGKDVELRCDPISGHTALYWYRQSLGQGLEFLIYFQGNSAPDKSGLPSDRFSAERTGGSVSTLTIQRTQQEDSAVYLCASSSKPGLVGNEQFFGPGTRLTVL.

This clone was observed a few times. The rearrangement joins TRBV11-2 to TRBJ2-5; weak D call: TRBD2 (7 bases). Trimming cost V 5 bases and J 8 bases, with 18 bases left between them. CDR3 size: 14 residues. The germline CDR1 and CDR2 sequences are SGHAT and FQNNGV. The CDR3: CASSPGSGEGTQYF. As DNA, the CDR3 is TGTGCCAGCAGCCCGGGGTCAGGGGAGGGAACCCAGTACTTC.

V is TRBV28 and J is TRBJ2-3; 11 nucleotides match TRBD2. The junction had 2 bases not matched to a gene; V was cut back by 5 bases and J by 1 base. The CDR3 totals 15 residues. Per the germline V gene, CDR1 is MDHEN and CDR2 is SYDVKM. CDR3 sequence reads: CASSPTSGGTDTQYF. CDR3 DNA sequence: TGTGCCAGCAGTCCGACTAGCGGGGGCACAGATACGCAGTATTTT. Complete variable domain (other parts from reference TRBV28 and TRBJ2-3): DVKVTQSSRYLVKRTGEKVFLECVQDMDHENMFWYRQDPGLGLRLIYFSYDVKMKEKGDIPEGYSVSREKKERFSLILESASTNQTSMYLCASSPTSGGTDTQYFGPGTRLTVL.

This clone came up a few times. The gene calls are TRBV9 and TRBJ2-7; 8 positions agree with TRBD2. There are 14 residues in the CDR3. Germline values: CDR1 SGDLS, CDR2 YYNGEE. V shed 0 bases and J 7 bases; nucleotides not matched to a gene: 6. The CDR3 DNA follows: TGTGCCAGCAGCGTAGGACCGGGGGGGAAAGAGCAGTACTTC. It codes for CASSVGPGGKEQYF.

This sequence joins TRBV9 and TRBJ2-3, with a possible D match to TRBD1 (6 bases). The germline V gene has CDR1 SGDLS and CDR2 YYNGEE. The V gene lost 2 bases and the J gene lost 0 bases, with 19 bases spanning the gap. CDR3 length: 18 residues. CDR3 coding DNA: TGTGCCAGCAGCGTGCTCGTTCACAGGGACATTAGCACAGATACGCAGTATTTT. This gives the protein CASSVLVHRDISTDTQYF.

The rearrangement links TRBV2 to TRBJ1-4; maybe TRBD1 (5 bases). The V gene's germline CDR1 is SNHLY and CDR2 FYNNEI. With 2 bases removed from V and 3 bases from J, the gap between germline ends came to 10 bases. The length of the CDR3 is 15 residues. This CDR3 reads CASSESRGANEKLFF. CDR3 sequence (DNA): TGTGCCAGCAGTGAATCCCGGGGGGCTAATGAAAAACTGTTTTTT.

The gene calls are TRBV7-2 and TRBJ1-1, with a weak D call TRBD1 (6 bases). The CDR3 runs to 13 residues. Germline V gene lookup returns CDR1 SGHTA and CDR2 FQGNSA. The ends were cut back, 5 bases at V and 9 bases at J, with 16 bases in the middle. The CDR3 reads CASSPRGGEKAFF. The CDR3, as DNA: TGTGCCAGCAGCCCTAGAGGGGGGGAAAAAGCTTTCTTT.

The gene calls are TRBV6-6 and TRBJ2-3, with D perhaps TRBD2 (5 bases). V shed 5 bases and J shed 0 bases, with 12 bases lying between them. The CDR3 is made up of 15 amino acids. Germline V lookup: CDR1 MNHNY, CDR2 SVGAGI (reference sequence). The CDR3 DNA sequence: TGTGCCAGCAGTCATCACTGGACTAGCACAGATACGCAGTATTTT. Its protein is CASSHHWTSTDTQYF.

The chain couples TRBV28 to TRBJ1-1; 9 nucleotides line up with TRBD1. The trim removed 4 bases at V and 7 bases at J, leaving 10 bases unmatched. The CDR3 is made up of 15 amino acids. Looked up from germline, CDR1 is MDHEN and CDR2 is SYDVKM. The CDR3 DNA sequence: TGTGCCAGCAGTTCCACAACAGGGGGCGCGGGTGAAGCTTTCTTT. As protein: CASSSTTGGAGEAFF.

The chain couples TRBV6-1 to TRBJ2-3; D possibly corresponds to TRBD2 (5 bases). Germline lookup yields CDR1 MNHNS and CDR2 SASEGT. Between the trimmed V and J ends, which lost 7 bases and 0 bases, there was a span of 11 bases. The CDR3 runs 14 residues. CDR3 sequence (DNA): TGTGCCAGCATGAGGAGGCCTAGCACAGATACGCAGTATTTT. Translated: CASMRRPSTDTQYF.

The chain links TRBV5-4 to TRBJ1-1; D ambiguous. This CDR3 is built from 12 residues. CDR1 and CDR2 (germline): SGHNT, YYREEE (reference sequence). Trimming removed 10 bases at V and 4 bases at J, with 14 bases between. CDR3 region: CADGGEGTEAFF. The CDR3 region has the DNA TGTGCCGACGGTGGGGAGGGCACTGAAGCTTTCTTT.

The genes are TRBV6-5 and TRBJ2-7; maybe TRBD1 (6 bases). The CDR3 is 15 amino acids. CDR1 is MNHEY and CDR2 is SVGAGI in the germline V gene. Trimming cost V 2 bases and J 4 bases, with 15 bases left between them. The DNA of the CDR3 is TGTGCCAGCAGTTACGTACAGGGCTCATCGTACGAGCAGTACTTC. Amino acid sequence: CASSYVQGSSYEQYF.